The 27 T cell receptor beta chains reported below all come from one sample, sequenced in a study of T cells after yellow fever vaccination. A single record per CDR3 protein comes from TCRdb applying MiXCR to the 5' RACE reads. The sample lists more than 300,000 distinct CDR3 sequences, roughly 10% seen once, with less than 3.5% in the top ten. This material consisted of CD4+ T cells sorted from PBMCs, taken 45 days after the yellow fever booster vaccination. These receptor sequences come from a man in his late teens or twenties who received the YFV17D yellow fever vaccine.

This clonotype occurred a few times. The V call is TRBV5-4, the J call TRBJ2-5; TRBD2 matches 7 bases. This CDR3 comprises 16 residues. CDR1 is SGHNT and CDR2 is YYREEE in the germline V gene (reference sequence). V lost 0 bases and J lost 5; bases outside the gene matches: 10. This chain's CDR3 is CASSLGAGEGEETQYF. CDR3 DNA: TGTGCCAGCAGCTTGGGTGCCGGGGAGGGCGAGGAGACCCAGTACTTC.

The CDR3 DNA is TGTGCCAGCTCCAGGCTCTCTGGAAACACCATATATTTT. Translating gives CASSRLSGNTIYF. The chain couples TRBV6-6 to TRBJ1-3; D call uncertain. The ends were cut back, 8 bases at V and 0 bases at J, with 8 bases in the middle. The CDR3 loop spans 13 amino acids. Germline assignment: CDR1 MNHNY and CDR2 SVGAGI (reference sequence).

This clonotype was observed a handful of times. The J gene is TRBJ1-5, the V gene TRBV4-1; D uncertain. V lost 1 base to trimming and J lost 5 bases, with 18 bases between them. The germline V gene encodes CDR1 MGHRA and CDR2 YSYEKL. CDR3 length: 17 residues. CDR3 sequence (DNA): TGCGCCAGCAGCCAAGTTAGGCTCTTTGCAAGGGATCAGCCCCAGCATTTT. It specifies CASSQVRLFARDQPQHF.

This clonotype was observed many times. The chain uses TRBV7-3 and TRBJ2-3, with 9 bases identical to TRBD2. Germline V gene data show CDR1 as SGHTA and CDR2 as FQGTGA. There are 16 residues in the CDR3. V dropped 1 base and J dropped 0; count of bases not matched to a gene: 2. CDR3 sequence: CASSLNLAGSTDTQYF. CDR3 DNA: TGTGCCAGCAGCTTAAATCTAGCGGGGAGCACAGATACGCAGTATTTT.

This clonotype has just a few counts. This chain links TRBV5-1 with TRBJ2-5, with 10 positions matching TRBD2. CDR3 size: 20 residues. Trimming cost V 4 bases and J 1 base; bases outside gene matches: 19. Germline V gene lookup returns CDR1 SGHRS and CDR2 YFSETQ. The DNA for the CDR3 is TGCGCCAGCAGCCCCTTATGGGCATTGTCTAGCGGGGGATTCCAAGAGACCCAGTACTTC. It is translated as CASSPLWALSSGGFQETQYF.

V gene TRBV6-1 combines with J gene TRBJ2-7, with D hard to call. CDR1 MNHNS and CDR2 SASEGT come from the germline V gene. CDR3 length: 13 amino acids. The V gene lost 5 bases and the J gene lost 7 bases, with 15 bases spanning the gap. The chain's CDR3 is CASSTHPDGEQYV. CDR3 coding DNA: TGTGCCAGCAGTACCCATCCGGATGGGGAGCAGTACGTC.

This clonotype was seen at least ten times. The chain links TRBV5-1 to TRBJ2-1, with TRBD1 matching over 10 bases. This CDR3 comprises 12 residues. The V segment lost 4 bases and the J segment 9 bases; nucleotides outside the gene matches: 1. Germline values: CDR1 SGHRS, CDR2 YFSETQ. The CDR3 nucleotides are TGCGCCAGCAGCGGGACAGGGGTTGAGCAGTTCTTC. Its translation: CASSGTGVEQFF.

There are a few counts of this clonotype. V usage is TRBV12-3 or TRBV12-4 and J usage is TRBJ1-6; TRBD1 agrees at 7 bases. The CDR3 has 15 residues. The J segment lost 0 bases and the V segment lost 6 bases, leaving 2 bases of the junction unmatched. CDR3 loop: CASSPGGSYNSPLHF. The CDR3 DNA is TGTGCCAGCAGCCCAGGGGGCTCCTATAATTCACCCCTCCACTTT.

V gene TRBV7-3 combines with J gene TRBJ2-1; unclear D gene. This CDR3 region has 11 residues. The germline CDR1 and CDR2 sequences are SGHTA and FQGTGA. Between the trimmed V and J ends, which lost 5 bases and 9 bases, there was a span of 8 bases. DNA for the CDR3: TGTGCCAGCAGCGCAAATTCTGAGCAGTTCTTC. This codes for CASSANSEQFF.

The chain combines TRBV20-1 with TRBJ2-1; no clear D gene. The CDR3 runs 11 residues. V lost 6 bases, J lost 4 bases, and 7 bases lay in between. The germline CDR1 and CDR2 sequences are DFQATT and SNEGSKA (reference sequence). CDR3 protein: CSARRYNEQFF. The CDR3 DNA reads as TGCAGTGCCAGACGGTACAATGAGCAGTTCTTC.

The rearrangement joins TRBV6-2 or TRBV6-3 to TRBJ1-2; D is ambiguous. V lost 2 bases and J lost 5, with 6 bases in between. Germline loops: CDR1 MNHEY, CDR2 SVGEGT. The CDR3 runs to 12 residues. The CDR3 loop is CASSYVYYGYTF. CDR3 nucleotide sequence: TGTGCCAGCAGTTACGTGTATTATGGCTACACCTTC.

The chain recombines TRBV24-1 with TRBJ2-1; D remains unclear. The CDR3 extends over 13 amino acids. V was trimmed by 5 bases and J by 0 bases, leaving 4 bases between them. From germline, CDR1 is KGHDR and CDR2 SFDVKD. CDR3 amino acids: CATSVDSYNEQFF. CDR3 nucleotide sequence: TGTGCCACCAGTGTCGACTCCTACAATGAGCAGTTCTTC.

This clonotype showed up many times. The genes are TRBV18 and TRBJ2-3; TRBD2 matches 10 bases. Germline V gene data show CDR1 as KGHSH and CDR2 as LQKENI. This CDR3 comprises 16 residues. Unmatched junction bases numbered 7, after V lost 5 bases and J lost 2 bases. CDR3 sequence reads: CASSTRTSGLTDTQYF. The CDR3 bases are TGTGCCAGCTCAACCCGGACTAGCGGCCTCACAGATACGCAGTATTTT.

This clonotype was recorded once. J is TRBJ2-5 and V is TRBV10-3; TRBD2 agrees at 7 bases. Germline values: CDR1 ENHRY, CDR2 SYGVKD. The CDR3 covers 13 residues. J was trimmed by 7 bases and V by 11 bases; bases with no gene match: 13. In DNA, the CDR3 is TGTGCCGCGAGCGGGACGGCAATATTGACCCAGTACTTC. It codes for CAASGTAILTQYF.

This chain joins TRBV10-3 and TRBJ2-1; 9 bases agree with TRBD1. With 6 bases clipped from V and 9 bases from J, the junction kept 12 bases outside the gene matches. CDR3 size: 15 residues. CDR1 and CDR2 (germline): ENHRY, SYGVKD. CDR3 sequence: CAISEGTGSLGEQFF. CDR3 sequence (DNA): TGTGCCATCAGCGAAGGGACAGGGAGTCTCGGTGAGCAGTTCTTC.

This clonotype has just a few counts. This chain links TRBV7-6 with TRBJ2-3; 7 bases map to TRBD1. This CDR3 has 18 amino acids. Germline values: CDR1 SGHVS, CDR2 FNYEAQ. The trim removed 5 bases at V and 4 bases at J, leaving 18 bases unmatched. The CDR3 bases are TGTGCCAGCAGCCCGCGACAGGGTTTGGAGGCTCTCCCAGATACGCAGTATTTT. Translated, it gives CASSPRQGLEALPDTQYF.

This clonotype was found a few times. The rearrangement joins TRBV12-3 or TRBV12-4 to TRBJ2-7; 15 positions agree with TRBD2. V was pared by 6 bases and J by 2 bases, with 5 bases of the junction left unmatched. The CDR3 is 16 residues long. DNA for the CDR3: TGTGCCAGCAGCGATGGGACTAGCGGGGGGCCCTACGAGCAGTACTTC. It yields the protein CASSDGTSGGPYEQYF.

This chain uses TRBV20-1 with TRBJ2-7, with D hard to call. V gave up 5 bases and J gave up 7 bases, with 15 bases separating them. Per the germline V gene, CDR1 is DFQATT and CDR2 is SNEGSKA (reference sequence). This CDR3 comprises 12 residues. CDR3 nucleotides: TGCAGTGCTGGTCATACTATTGAGGAGCAGTACTTC. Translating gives CSAGHTIEEQYF.

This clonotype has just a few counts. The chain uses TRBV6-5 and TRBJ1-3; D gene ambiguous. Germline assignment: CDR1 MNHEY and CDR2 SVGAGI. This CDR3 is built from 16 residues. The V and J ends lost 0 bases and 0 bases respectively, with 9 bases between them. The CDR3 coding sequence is TGTGCCAGCAGTTACTCGTTCGGATTCTCTGGAAACACCATATATTTT. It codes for CASSYSFGFSGNTIYF.

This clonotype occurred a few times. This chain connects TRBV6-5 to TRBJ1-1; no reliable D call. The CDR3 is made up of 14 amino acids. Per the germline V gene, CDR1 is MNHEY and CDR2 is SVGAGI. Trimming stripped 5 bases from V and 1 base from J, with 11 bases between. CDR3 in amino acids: CASSVNGKNTEAFF. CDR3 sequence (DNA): TGTGCCAGCAGTGTGAACGGGAAGAACACTGAAGCTTTCTTT.

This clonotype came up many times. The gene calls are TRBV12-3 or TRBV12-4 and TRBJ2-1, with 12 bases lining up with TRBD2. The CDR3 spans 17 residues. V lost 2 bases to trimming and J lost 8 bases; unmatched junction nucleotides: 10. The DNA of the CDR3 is TGTGCCAGCAGTTTAATTGGACTAGCGGGGACGGGAGATGAGCAGTTCTTC. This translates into CASSLIGLAGTGDEQFF.

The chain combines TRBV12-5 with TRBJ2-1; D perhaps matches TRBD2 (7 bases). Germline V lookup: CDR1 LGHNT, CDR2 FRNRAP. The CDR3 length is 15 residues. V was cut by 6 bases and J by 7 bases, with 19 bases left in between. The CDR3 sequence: CASGPPGGQANEQFF. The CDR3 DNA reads TGTGCTAGTGGACCTCCGGGGGGCCAGGCGAATGAGCAGTTCTTC.

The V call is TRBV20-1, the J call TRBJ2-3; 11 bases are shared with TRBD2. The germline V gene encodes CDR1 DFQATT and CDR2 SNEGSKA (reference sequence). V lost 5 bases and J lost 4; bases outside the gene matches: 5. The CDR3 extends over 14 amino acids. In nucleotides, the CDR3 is TGCAGTGCTTTCCGTAGCGGGGGGGCAGATACGCAGTATTTT. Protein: CSAFRSGGADTQYF.

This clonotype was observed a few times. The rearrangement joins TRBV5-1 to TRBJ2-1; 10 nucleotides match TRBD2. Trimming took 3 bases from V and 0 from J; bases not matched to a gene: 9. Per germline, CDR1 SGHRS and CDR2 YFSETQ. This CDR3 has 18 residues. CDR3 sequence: CASSSPPSGGSSYNEQFF. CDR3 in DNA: TGCGCCAGCAGCTCTCCTCCTAGCGGGGGTAGCTCCTACAATGAGCAGTTCTTC.

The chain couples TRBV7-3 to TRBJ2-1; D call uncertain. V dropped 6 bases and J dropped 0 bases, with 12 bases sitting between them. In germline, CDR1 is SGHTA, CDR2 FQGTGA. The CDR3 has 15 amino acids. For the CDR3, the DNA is TGTGCCAGCAGTCCGACGGTTAGCTCCTACAATGAGCAGTTCTTC. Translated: CASSPTVSSYNEQFF.

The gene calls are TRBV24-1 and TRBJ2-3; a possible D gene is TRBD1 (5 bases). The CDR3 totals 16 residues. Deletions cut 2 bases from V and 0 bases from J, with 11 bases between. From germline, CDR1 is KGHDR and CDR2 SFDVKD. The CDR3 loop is CATSDWGTGSTDTQYF. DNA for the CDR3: TGTGCCACCAGTGATTGGGGCACAGGCAGCACAGATACGCAGTATTTT.

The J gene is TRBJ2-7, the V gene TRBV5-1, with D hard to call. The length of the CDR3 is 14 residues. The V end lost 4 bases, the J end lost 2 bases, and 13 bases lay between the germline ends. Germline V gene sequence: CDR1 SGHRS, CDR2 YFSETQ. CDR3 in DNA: TGCGCCAGCAGCCCGAGTAAGGCCGCCTACGAGCAGTACTTC. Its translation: CASSPSKAAYEQYF.